The sequence of this TCR beta chain was determined in a study of response to subunit inactivated influenza vaccine. TCRdb reprocessed the RT-PCR reads with MiXCR, giving one entry per CDR3 protein. The data hold 600,000 to 850,000 distinct CDR3 sequences, with approximately 14% observed a single time. The CDR3 extends over 12 amino acids. V lost 2 bases to trimming and J lost 11 bases, with 7 bases between them. CDR1 is MGHRA, CDR2 YSYEKL, per germline. The sequencing used PBMCs from blood, collected 14 days before vaccination. This TCR was recovered from a man aged 50 to 60 who received an inactivated influenza vaccine. The chain combines TRBV4-1 with TRBJ1-6, with D hard to call. The CDR3 coding sequence is TGCGCCAGCAGCCAACTATCCCCACCCCTCCACTTT. Translated, it gives CASSQLSPPLHF.